The entry that follows covers one TCR beta chain sequence. The sample comes from a study of human T cells and chemical hapten exposure. This CDR3 is 12 amino acids long. V lost 6 bases to trimming and J lost 1 base, with 6 bases between them. In germline, CDR1 is ENHRY, CDR2 SYGVKD. Each CDR3 protein is one row after TCRdb ran MiXCR on the RACE reads. This table has around 200,000 distinct CDR3 sequences, 20% to 25% appearing once. Time point specified: patch test 3, about 24 weeks after DPC sensitization. Specified treatment: therapeutic diphenylcyclopropenone sensitization with weekly scalp DPC. This chain connects TRBV10-3 to TRBJ2-5; TRBD2 might be the D (6 bases). This clonotype was obtained from a woman aged 40 to 49 with alopecia areata. Some clones in this sample may be carry-over from other donors' samples. Sequenced material: whole blood, taken in connection with sensitization to the hapten diphenylcyclopropenone (DPC). Written as DNA, the CDR3 is TGTGCCATCAGCGGGGGCCAAGAGACCCAGTACTTC. This gives the protein CAISGGQETQYF.